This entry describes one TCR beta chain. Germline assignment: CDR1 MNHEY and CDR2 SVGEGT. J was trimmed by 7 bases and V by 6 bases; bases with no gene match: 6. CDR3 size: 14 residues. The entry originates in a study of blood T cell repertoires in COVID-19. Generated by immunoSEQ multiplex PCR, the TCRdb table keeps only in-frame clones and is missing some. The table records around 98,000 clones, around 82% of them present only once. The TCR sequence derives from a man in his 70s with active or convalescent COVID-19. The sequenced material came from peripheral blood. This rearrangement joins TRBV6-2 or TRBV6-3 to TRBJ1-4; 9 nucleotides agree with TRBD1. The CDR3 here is CASSKQGAIEKLFF. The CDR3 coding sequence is TGTGCCAGCAGCAAACAGGGGGCGATTGAAAAACTGTTTTTT.